The sequence of this T cell receptor (beta chain) was determined in a study of human T cells and chemical hapten exposure. Points from the study as a whole: Expanded TCRs produced significantly more large CDR3 similarity clusters than controls did.

The time point denotes: patch test 3, about 24 weeks after DPC sensitization. Noted treatment: therapeutic diphenylcyclopropenone sensitization with weekly scalp DPC. The study extracted total RNA from unfractionated whole blood. V was clipped by 5 bases and J by 3 bases; unmatched bases: 7. The V gene's germline CDR1 is SGHRS and CDR2 YFSETQ. The CDR3 covers 14 residues. TCRdb redid the calling of the RACE reads with MiXCR, one entry per CDR3 protein. The sample records about 170,000 distinct CDR3 sequences, approximately 30% being singletons. Turning to this clonotype: Its antigen is as yet unknown.

The starting material was whole blood, obtained in connection with sensitization to the hapten diphenylcyclopropenone (DPC). This chain joins TRBV5-1 and TRBJ2-7; 8 nucleotides line up with TRBD2. This TCR was recovered from a woman between 18 and 30 years old with alopecia areata. Some clones in this sample may be carry-over from other donors' samples. CDR3 bases: TGCGCCAGCAGTAAACTAGCGGACGTCTACGAGCAGTACTTC. Translating it yields CASSKLADVYEQYF.